The source of this TCR beta chain is a study of T cells in Graves' hyperthyroidism and ophthalmopathy. Study conclusions and caveats: Most thyroid clonotypes with frequency above 0.001 were detected in blood.

This clonotype was observed many times. Its target is unknown. CDR1 and CDR2 from the germline V gene are SNHLY and FYNNEI. The CDR3 consists of 15 residues. Trimming took off 6 bases at V and 0 bases at J, with 9 bases between the two ends. TCR beta CDR3 regions were amplified from RNA. The HTBI primer set served for first-round RT-PCR of the TCR CDR3. MiXCR, applied by TCRdb to the multiplex PCR reads, yields one record per CDR3 protein. Of almost 600,000 distinct CDR3 sequences listed, about 45% are singletons. Graves' hyperthyroidism was deemed stable given no ophthalmopathy progression within 18 months.

This receptor was identified in a young woman with Graves' hyperthyroidism. The sequenced sample consisted of peripheral blood or thyroid tissue (not recorded which). The rearrangement joins TRBV2 to TRBJ2-6; tentative D call: TRBD1 (5 bases). Here the CDR3 reads CASSFDSSGANVLTF. CDR3 bases: TGTGCCAGCAGCTTCGACAGCTCTGGGGCCAACGTCCTGACTTTC.